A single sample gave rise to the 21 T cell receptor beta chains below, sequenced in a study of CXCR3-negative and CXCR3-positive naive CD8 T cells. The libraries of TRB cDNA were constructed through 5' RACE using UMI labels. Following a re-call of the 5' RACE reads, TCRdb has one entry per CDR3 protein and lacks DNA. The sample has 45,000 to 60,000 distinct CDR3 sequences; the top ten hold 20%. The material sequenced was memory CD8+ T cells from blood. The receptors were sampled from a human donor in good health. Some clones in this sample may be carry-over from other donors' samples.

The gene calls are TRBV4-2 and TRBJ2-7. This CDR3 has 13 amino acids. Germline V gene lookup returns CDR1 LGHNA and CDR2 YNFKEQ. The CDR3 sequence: CASSQGVSYEQYF.

CDR3 loop: CASSPTGSRETQYF. The V and J genes are TRBV6-2 or TRBV6-3 and TRBJ2-5. This CDR3 comprises 14 residues. Germline CDR1 MNHEY, CDR2 SVGEGT.

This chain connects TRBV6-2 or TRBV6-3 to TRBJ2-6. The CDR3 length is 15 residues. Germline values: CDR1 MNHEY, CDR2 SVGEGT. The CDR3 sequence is CASSYRDSGANVLTF.

The CDR3 sequence is CASSLSSGLAVAKNIQYF. J is TRBJ2-4 and V is TRBV11-3; TCRdb names TRBD2, which stays unverified in the absence of DNA. Germline V CDR1 and CDR2: SGHNT, YENEEA. This CDR3 has 18 residues.

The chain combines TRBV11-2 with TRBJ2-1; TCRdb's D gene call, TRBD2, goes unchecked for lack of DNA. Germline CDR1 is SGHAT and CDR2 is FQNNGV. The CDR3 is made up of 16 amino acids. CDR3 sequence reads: CASSGVTSGRGNEQFF.

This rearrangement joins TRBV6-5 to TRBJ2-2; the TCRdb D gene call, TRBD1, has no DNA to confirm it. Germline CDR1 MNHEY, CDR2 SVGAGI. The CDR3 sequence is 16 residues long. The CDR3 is CASILPRARSTGELFF.

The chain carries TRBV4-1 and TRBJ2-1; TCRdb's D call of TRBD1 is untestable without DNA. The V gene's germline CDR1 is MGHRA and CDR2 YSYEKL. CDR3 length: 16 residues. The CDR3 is CASSQEPGQTYNEQFF.

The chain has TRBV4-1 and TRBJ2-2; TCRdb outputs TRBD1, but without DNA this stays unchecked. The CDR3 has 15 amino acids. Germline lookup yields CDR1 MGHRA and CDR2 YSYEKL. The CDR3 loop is CASSRIAGETGELFF.

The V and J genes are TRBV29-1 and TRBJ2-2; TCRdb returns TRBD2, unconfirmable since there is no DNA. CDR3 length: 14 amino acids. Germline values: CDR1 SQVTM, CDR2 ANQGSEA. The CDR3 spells CSVQTGLNTGELFF.

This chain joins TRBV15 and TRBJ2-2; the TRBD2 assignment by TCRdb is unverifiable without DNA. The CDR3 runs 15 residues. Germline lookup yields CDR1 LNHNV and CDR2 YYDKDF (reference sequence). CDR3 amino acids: CATSSPELSTGELFF.

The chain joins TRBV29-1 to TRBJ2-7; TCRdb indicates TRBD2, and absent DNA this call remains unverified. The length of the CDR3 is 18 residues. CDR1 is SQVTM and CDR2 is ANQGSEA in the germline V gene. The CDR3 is CSEKTGGRALFDCYEQYF.

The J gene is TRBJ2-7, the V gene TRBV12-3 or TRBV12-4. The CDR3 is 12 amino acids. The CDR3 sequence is CASSPDLNEQYF.

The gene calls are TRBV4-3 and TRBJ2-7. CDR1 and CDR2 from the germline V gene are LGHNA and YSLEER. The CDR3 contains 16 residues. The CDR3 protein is CASSQESDGTSYEQYF.

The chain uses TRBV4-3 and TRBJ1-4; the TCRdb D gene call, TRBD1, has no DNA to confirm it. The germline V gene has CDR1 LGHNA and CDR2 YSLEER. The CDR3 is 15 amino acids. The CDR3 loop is CASSQVTGEGEKLFF.

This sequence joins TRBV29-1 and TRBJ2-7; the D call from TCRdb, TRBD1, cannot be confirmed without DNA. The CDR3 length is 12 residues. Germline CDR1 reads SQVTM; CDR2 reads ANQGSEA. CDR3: CSVEWDSYEQYF.

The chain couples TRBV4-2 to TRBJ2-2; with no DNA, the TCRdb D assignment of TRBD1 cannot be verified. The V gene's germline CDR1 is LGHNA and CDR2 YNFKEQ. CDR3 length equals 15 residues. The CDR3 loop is CASSSRTGETGELFF.

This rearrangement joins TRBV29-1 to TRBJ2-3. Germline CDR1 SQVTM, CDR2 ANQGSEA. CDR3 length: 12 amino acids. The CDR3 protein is CSVEGNTDTQYF.

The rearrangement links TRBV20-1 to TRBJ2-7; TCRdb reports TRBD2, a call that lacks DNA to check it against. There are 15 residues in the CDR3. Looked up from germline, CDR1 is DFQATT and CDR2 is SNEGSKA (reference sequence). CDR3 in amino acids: CSARATSGYSYEQYF.

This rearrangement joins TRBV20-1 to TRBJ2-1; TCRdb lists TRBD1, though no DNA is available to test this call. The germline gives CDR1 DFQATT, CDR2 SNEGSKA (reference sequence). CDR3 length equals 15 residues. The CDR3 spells CSAAGLAYRYNEQFF.

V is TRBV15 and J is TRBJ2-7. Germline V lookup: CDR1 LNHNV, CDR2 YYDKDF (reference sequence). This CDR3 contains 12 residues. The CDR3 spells CATSSQVNEQYF.

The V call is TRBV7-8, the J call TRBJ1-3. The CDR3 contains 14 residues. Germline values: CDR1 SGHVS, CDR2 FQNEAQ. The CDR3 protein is CASSLVSSGNTIYF. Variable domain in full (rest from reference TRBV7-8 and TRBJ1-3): GAGVSQSPRYKVAKRGQDVALRCDPISGHVSLFWYQQALGQGPEFLTYFQNEAQLDKSGLPSDRFFAERPEGSVSTLKIQRTQQEDSAVYLCASSLVSSGNTIYFGEGSWLTVV.